This paragraph covers one T cell receptor (beta chain) sequence. The source of the sample is a study of blood T cell repertoires in COVID-19. Study as a whole: Sites in the United States, Italy and Spain provided acute and convalescent COVID-19 samples.

Those who participated ranged in age from roughly 18 to 90 years and resided in around 22 US areas. Clinical histories supplied by participants themselves formed the basis of cohort assignment. Clones were sequenced by immunoSEQ multiplex PCR, and TCRdb holds only the in-frame ones, with some missing. The table includes approximately 260,000 clones, roughly 86% detected once. The material sequenced was PBMCs or T cells enriched from blood (not recorded which). The sequence was obtained from a woman in her thirties or forties with acute COVID-19.

CDR3 loop: CASSQSGGSEQYF. The DNA for the CDR3 is TGTGCCAGCAGTCAAAGTGGGGGCTCCGAGCAGTACTTC. The V call is TRBV28, the J call TRBJ2-7, with D possibly TRBD1 on 6 matching bases. The CDR3 totals 13 residues. Trimming stripped 5 bases from V and 6 bases from J, with 14 bases between. Per germline, CDR1 MDHEN and CDR2 SYDVKM.